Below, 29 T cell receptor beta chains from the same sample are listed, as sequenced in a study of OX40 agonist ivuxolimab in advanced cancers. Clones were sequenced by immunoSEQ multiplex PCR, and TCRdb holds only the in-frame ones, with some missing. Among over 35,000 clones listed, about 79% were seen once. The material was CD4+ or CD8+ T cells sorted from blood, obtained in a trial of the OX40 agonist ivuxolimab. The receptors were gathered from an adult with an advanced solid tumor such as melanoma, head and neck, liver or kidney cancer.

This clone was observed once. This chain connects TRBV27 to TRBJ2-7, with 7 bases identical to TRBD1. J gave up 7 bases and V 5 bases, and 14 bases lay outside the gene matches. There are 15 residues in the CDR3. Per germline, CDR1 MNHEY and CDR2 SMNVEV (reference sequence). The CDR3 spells CASSPLGQVRGEQYF. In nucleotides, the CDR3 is TGTGCCAGCAGTCCCTTAGGACAGGTCCGAGGGGAGCAGTACTTC.

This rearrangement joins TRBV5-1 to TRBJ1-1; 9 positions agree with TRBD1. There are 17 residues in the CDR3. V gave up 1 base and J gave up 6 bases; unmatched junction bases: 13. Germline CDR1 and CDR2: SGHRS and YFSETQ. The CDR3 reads CASSLRRGTGGLAEAFF. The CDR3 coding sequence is TGCGCCAGCAGCTTGAGACGAGGAACAGGGGGCCTGGCTGAAGCTTTCTTT.

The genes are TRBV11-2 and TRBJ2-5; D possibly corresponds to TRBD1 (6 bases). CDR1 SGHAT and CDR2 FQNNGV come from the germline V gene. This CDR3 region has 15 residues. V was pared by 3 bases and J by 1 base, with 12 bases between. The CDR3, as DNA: TGTGCCAGCAGCTTTGGGGGCCTATCCCAAGAGACCCAGTACTTC. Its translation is CASSFGGLSQETQYF. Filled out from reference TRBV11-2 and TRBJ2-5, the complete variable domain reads EAGVAQSPRYKIIEKRQSVAFWCNPISGHATLYWYQQILGQGPKLLIQFQNNGVVDDSQLPKDRFSAERLKGVDSTLKIQPAKLEDSAVYLCASSFGGLSQETQYFGPGTRLLVL.

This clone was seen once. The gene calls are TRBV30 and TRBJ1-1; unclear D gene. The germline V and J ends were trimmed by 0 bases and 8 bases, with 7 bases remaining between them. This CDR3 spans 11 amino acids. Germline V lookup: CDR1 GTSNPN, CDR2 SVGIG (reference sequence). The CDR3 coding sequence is TGTGCCTGGAGTGTTCATGCCGAAGCTTTCTTT. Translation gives CAWSVHAEAFF. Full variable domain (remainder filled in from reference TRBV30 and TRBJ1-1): SQTIHQWPATLVQPVGSPLSLECTVEGTSNPNLYWYRQAAGRGLQLLFYSVGIGQISSEVPQNLSASRPQDRQFILSSKKLLLSDSGFYLCAWSVHAEAFFGQGTRLTVV.

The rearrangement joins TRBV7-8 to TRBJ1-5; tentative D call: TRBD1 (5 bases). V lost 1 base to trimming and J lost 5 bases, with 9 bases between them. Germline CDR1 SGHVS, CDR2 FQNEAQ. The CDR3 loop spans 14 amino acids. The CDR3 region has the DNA TGTGCCAGCAGCTTAGTTGCCAGGGATCAGCCCCAGCATTTT. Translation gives CASSLVARDQPQHF.

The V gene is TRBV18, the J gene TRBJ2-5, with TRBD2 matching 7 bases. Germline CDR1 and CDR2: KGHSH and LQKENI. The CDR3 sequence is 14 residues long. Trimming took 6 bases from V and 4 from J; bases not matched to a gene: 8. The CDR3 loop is CASSPPWGGETQYF. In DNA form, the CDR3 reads TGTGCCAGCTCCCCCCCTTGGGGGGGAGAGACCCAGTACTTC. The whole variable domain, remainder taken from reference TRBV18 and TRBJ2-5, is NAGVMQNPRHLVRRRGQEARLRCSPMKGHSHVYWYRQLPEEGLKFMVYLQKENIIDESGMPKERFSAEFPKEGPSILRIQQVVRGDSAAYFCASSPPWGGETQYFGPGTRLLVL.

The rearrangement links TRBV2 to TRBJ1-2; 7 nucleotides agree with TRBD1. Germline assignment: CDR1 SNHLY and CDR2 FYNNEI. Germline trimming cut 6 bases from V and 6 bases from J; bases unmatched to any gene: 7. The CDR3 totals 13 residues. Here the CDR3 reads CASRRRGGNGYTF. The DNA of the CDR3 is TGTGCCAGCAGGAGGCGAGGGGGCAATGGCTACACCTTC.

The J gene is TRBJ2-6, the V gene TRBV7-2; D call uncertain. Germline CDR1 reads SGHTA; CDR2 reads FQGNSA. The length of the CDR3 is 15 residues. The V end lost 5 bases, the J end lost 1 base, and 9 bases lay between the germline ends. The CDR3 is CASSPLGSGANVLTF. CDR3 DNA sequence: TGTGCCAGCAGCCCCCTTGGGTCTGGGGCCAACGTCCTGACTTTC. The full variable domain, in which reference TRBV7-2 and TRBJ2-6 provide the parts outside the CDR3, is GAGVSQSPSNKVTEKGKDVELRCDPISGHTALYWYRQSLGQGLEFLIYFQGNSAPDKSGLPSDRFSAERTGGSVSTLTIQRTQQEDSAVYLCASSPLGSGANVLTFGAGSRLTVL.

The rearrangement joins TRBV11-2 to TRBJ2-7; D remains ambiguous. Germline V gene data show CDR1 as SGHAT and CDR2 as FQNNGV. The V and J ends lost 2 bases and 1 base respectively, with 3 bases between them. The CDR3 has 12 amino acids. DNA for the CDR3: TGTGCCAGCAGCTTAATTTCCTACGAGCAGTACGTC. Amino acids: CASSLISYEQYV.

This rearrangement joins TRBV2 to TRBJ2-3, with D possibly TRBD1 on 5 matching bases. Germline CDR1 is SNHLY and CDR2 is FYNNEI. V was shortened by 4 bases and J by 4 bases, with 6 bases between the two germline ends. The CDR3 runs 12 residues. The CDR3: CASSAGPDTQYF. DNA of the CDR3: TGTGCCAGCAGTGCAGGGCCAGATACGCAGTATTTT. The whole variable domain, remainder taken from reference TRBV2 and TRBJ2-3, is EPEVTQTPSHQVTQMGQEVILRCVPISNHLYFYWYRQILGQKVEFLVSFYNNEISEKSEIFDDQFSVERPDGSNFTLKIRSTKLEDSAMYFCASSAGPDTQYFGPGTRLTVL.

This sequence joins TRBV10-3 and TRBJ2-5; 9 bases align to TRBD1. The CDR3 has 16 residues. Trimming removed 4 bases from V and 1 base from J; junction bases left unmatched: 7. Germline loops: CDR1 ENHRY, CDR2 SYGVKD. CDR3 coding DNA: TGTGCCATCAGTGGAGGGACAGGGATTTTCCAAGAGACCCAGTACTTC. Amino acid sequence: CAISGGTGIFQETQYF.

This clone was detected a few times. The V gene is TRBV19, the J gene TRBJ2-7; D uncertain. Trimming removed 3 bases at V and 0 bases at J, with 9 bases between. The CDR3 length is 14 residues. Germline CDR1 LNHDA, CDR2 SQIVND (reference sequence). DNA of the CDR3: TGTGCCAGTAGTATGTCGGGTTCCTCCTACGAGCAGTACTTC. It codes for CASSMSGSSYEQYF.

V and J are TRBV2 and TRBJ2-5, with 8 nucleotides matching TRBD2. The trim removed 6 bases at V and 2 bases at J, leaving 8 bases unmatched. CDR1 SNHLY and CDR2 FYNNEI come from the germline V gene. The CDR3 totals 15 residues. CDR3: CASSNFGGGQETQYF. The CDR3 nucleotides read TGTGCCAGCAGCAATTTTGGCGGGGGGCAAGAGACCCAGTACTTC.

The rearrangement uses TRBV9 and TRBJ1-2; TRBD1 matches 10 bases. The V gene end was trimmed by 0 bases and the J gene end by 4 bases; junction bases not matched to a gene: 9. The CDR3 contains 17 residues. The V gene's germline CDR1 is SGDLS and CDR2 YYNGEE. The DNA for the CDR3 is TGTGCCAGCAGCGTAGATGGACAGGGGGTTTCTTCCTATGGCTACACCTTC. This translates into CASSVDGQGVSSYGYTF. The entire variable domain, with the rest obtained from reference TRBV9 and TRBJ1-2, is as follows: DSGVTQTPKHLITATGQRVTLRCSPRSGDLSVYWYQQSLDQGLQFLIQYYNGEERAKGNILERFSAQQFPDLHSELNLSSLELGDSALYFCASSVDGQGVSSYGYTFGSGTRLTVV.

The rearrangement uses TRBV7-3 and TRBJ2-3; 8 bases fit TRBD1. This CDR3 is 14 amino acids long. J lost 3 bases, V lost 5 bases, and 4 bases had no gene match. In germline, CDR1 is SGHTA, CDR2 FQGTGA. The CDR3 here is CASSADRGTDTQYF. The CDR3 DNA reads TGTGCCAGCAGCGCCGACAGGGGTACAGATACGCAGTATTTT.

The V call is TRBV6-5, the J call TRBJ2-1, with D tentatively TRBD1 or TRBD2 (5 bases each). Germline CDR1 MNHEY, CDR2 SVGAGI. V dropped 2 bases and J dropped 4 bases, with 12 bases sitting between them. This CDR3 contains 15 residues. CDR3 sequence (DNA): TGTGCCAGCAGTTACAGCGGCAGGGATTACAATGAGCAGTTCTTC. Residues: CASSYSGRDYNEQFF.

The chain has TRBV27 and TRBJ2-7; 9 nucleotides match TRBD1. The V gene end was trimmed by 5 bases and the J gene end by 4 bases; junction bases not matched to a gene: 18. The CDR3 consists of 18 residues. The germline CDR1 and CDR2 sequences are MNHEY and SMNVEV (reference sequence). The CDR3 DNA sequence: TGTGCCAGCAGTCTTTCGCACCTCAGAGGGACAGGGATTTACGAGCAGTACTTC. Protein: CASSLSHLRGTGIYEQYF.

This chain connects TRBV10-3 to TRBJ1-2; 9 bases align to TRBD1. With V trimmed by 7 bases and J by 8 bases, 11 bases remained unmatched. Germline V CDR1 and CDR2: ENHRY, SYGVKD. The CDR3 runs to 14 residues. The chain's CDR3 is CAIKGPRTGEGYTF. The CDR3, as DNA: TGTGCCATCAAGGGACCGCGGACAGGGGAAGGCTACACCTTC.

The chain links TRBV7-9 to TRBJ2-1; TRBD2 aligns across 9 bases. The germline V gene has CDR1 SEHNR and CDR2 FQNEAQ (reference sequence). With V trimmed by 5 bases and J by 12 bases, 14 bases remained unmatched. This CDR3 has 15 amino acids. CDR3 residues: CASSQSGSSGGLQFF. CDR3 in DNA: TGTGCCAGCAGCCAAAGCGGGAGTAGCGGGGGCCTGCAGTTCTTC.

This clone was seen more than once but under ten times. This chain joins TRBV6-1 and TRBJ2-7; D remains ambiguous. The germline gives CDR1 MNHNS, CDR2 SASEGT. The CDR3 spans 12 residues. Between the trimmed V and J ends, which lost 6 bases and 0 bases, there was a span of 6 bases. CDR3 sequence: CASSLPSYEQYV. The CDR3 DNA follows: TGTGCCAGCAGCCTTCCCTCCTACGAGCAGTACGTC.

The CDR3 spells CASSHPRAGLLRETQYF. CDR3 DNA sequence: TGCGCCAGCAGCCATCCACGGGCGGGACTTCTTCGGGAGACCCAGTACTTC. The rearrangement joins TRBV4-1 to TRBJ2-5, with D maybe TRBD2 (6 bases). Germline V gives CDR1 MGHRA, CDR2 YSYEKL. V lost 3 bases, J lost 5 bases, and 22 bases lay in between. The CDR3 has 17 amino acids.

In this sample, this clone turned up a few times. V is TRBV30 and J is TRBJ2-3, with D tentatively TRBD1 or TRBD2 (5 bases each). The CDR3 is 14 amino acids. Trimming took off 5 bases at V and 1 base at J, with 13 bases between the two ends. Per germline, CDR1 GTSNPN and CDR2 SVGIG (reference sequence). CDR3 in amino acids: CAWEAGTGTDTQYF. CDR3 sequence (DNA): TGTGCCTGGGAAGCCGGGACGGGCACAGATACGCAGTATTTT.

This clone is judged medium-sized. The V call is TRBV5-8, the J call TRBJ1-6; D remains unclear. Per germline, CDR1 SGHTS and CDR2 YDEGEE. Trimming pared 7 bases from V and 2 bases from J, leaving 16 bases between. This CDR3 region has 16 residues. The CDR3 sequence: CASSGVVKTYNSPLHF. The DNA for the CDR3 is TGTGCCAGCTCCGGGGTTGTTAAAACCTATAATTCACCCCTCCACTTT.

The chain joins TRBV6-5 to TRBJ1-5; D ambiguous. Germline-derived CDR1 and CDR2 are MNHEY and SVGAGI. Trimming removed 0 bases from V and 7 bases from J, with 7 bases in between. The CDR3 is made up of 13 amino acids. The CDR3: CASSYSAGQPQHF. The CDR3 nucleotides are TGTGCCAGCAGTTACTCCGCCGGCCAGCCCCAGCATTTT.

Here the CDR3 reads CASSLPDRTYNEQFF. DNA for the CDR3: TGTGCCAGCAGCCTCCCCGACAGGACCTACAATGAGCAGTTCTTC. The J gene is TRBJ2-1, the V gene TRBV5-6, with D possibly being TRBD1 (6 bases). The V end lost 4 bases, the J end lost 2 bases, and 13 bases lay between the germline ends. The CDR3 contains 15 residues. Germline V gives CDR1 SGHDT, CDR2 YYEEEE.

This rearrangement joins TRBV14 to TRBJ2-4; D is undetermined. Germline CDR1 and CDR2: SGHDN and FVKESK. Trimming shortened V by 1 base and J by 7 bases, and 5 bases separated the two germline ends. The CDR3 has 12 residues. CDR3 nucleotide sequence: TGTGCCAGCAGCCAAGGATGGAACATTCAGTACTTC. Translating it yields CASSQGWNIQYF.

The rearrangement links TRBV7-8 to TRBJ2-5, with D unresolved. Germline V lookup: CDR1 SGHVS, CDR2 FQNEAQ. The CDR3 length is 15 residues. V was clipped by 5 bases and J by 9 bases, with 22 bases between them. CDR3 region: CASSPLGSRSSAQYF. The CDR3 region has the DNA TGTGCCAGCAGCCCCCTGGGATCGCGGTCCTCGGCCCAGTACTTC.

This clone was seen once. The CDR3 bases are TGTGCTAGTGGTTGGGTGGGGCCTGAAGCTTTCTTT. Its protein product is CASGWVGPEAFF. The gene calls are TRBV12-5 and TRBJ1-1, with D perhaps matching TRBD1 (5 bases). The V end lost 4 bases, the J end lost 6 bases, and 9 bases lay between the germline ends. The germline gives CDR1 LGHNT, CDR2 FRNRAP. CDR3 size: 12 residues.

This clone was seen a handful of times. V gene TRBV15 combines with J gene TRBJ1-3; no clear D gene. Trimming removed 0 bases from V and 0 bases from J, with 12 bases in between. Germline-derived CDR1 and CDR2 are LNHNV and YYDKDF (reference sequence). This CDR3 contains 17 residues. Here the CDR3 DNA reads TGTGCCACCAGCAGAGATTTGCCAACCTTCTCTGGAAACACCATATATTTT. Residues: CATSRDLPTFSGNTIYF.